Sequencing of this T cell receptor beta chain was carried out in a study of regulatory T cells in long-lasting Graves disease. To make TCR beta libraries, researchers used iRepertoire HTBI primers and Arm-PCR of CDR3 regions. MiXCR, run by TCRdb on the multiplex PCR reads, gives a single entry per CDR3 protein. This sample yields fewer than 450,000 distinct CDR3 sequences, of which around 20% are seen a single time; roughly 30% belongs to the top ten. In germline, CDR1 is SQVTM, CDR2 ANQGSEA. The V end lost 4 bases, the J end lost 7 bases, and 14 bases lay between the germline ends. The CDR3 runs 12 residues. Time point reported: persistent/refractory GD, antithyroid drugs over 5 years with positive TRAb. The TCR library was prepared using RNA isolated from PBMCs.

Source: peripheral blood mononuclear cells (PBMCs), taken when the disease was refractory, from a patient treated with antithyroid drugs. V usage is TRBV29-1 and J usage is TRBJ2-7, with TRBD1 as a possible D gene (5 bases). The clonotype was recovered from a female donor with Graves disease. The CDR3 here is CSVGRSGKEQYF. The CDR3 region has the DNA TGCAGCGTTGGGCGTTCAGGGAAAGAGCAGTACTTC.